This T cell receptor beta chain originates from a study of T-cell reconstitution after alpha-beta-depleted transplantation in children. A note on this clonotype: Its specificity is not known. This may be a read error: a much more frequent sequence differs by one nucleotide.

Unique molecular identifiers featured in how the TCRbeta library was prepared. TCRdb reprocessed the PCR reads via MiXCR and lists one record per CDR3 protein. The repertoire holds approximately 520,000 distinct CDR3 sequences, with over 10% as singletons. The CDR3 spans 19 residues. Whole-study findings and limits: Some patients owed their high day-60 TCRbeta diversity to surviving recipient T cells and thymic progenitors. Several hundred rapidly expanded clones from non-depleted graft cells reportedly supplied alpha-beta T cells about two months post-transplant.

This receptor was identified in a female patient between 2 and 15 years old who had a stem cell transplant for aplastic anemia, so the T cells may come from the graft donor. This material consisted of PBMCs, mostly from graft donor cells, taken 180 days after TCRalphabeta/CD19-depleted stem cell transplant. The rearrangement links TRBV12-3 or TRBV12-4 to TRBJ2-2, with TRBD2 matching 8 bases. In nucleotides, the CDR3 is TGTGCCTGCAGTTTAGCGGGACTCCTCCGGGAGGGCCGGACCGGGGAGCTGTTTTTT. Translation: CACSLAGLLREGRTGELFF.